The 7 T cell receptor beta chains below were found in one sample sequenced in a study of preoperative IRX-2 immunotherapy in early breast cancer. Stated treatment: preoperative locoregional IRX-2 cytokine immunotherapy. Assay used: immunoSEQ multiplex PCR; TCRdb lists only in-frame clones, some missing. The sample includes 30,000 or so clones, 82% of them seen just once. The sample was taken from a patient treated with IRX-2 immunotherapy. The receptors here all came from a human donor with breast cancer.

The chain recombines TRBV6-8 with TRBJ2-4; no clear D gene. V was shortened by 3 bases and J by 0 bases, with 12 bases between the two germline ends. The CDR3 has 16 amino acids. Germline V gene data show CDR1 as MNHGY and CDR2 as SAAAGT. The CDR3 DNA is TGTGCCAGCAGTTATAATGGTTATCTAGCCAAAAACATTCAGTACTTC. Translation gives CASSYNGYLAKNIQYF.

CDR3 DNA sequence: TGTGCCAGCAGTCAGACTAGCGGGGATGAGCAGTTCTTC. Translation: CASSQTSGDEQFF. The chain combines TRBV28 with TRBJ2-1; 11 nucleotides agree with TRBD2. Germline V gene sequence: CDR1 MDHEN, CDR2 SYDVKM. The V and J ends lost 5 bases and 8 bases, in that order; junction bases with no gene match: 2. There are 13 residues in the CDR3.

This clone was seen once. The chain uses TRBV7-6 and TRBJ2-7; TRBD2 aligns across 12 bases. J was trimmed by 10 bases and V by 5 bases; bases with no gene match: 9. This CDR3 has 14 residues. In germline, CDR1 is SGHVS, CDR2 FNYEAQ. The CDR3 region has the DNA TGTGCCAGCAGCCAAGACTGGACTAGCGGGGACCAGTACTTC. This encodes CASSQDWTSGDQYF. The full variable domain, in which reference TRBV7-6 and TRBJ2-7 provide the parts outside the CDR3, is GAGVSQSPRYKVTKRGQDVALRCDPISGHVSLYWYRQALGQGPEFLTYFNYEAQQDKSGLPNDRFSAERPEGSISTLTIQRTEQRDSAMYRCASSQDWTSGDQYFGPGTRLTVT.

The rearrangement joins TRBV30 to TRBJ1-1, with D uncertain. V lost 3 bases and J lost 5, with 13 bases in between. The CDR3 spans 13 residues. Germline CDR1 and CDR2: GTSNPN and SVGIG (reference sequence). CDR3 region: CAWSLDPRTEAFF. DNA for the CDR3: TGTGCCTGGAGCCTAGACCCGAGGACTGAAGCTTTCTTT.

This clone has just a few counts. This chain links TRBV30 with TRBJ2-5, with TRBD2 identical over 7 bases. V shed 0 bases and J 7 bases; nucleotides not matched to a gene: 2. There are 12 residues in the CDR3. The germline CDR1 and CDR2 sequences are GTSNPN and SVGIG (reference sequence). The CDR3 DNA is TGTGCCTGGAGTGTAGGGAGGGGGACCCAGTACTTC. Its translation is CAWSVGRGTQYF.

This chain links TRBV10-3 with TRBJ1-5; D is ambiguous. The CDR3 consists of 14 residues. Trimming removed 0 bases from V and 4 bases from J, with 7 bases in between. Germline-derived CDR1 and CDR2 are ENHRY and SYGVKD. CDR3 in amino acids: CAISESAVNQPQHF. The CDR3 coding sequence is TGTGCCATCAGTGAGTCGGCAGTTAATCAGCCCCAGCATTTT.

This clone was detected a few times. The V call is TRBV11-3, the J call TRBJ1-2, with 7 bases fitting TRBD1. There are 15 residues in the CDR3. Losses at the gene ends were 3 bases for V and 2 bases for J; bases not matched to a gene: 6. The V gene's germline CDR1 is SGHNT and CDR2 YENEEA. In nucleotides, the CDR3 is TGTGCCAGCAGCTTGGAGACAGGGCGCAACTATGGCTACACCTTC. Protein sequence: CASSLETGRNYGYTF.